The entry below describes one TCR beta chain. Its antigen is undetermined. These data come from a study of cytomegalovirus exposure and HLA in healthy donors. Findings of the study overall: A few chains tied to CMV proved CMV antigen-specific in vitro. The majority of TCR sequences were rare, yet some public TCRs appeared in many donors. It was about 180 TCR beta chains that were listed as cytomegalovirus-associated.

The method was immunoSEQ multiplex PCR; TCRdb's version includes in-frame clones alone and lacks a portion of them. Here the sample spans about 120,000 clones, roughly 90% being singletons. Source material: PBMCs. The sequence derives from a woman aged 18-29 years in good health and CMV-seropositive.

The CDR3 region has the DNA TGTGCCAGCAGTTCCCCCTTTGGGGGGAGGGATACGCAGTATTTT. As protein: CASSSPFGGRDTQYF. The V gene is TRBV6-5, the J gene TRBJ2-3; TRBD2 is a possible D gene (6 bases). Trimming pared 4 bases from V and 6 bases from J, leaving 17 bases between. The CDR3 has 15 residues. Germline V gene sequence: CDR1 MNHEY, CDR2 SVGAGI.